A single sample gave rise to the 31 T cell receptor beta chains below, sequenced in a study of sequential checkpoint blockade in melanoma. Treatment reported: randomized to nivolumab then ipilimumab (arm A) or the reverse (arm B). The method was immunoSEQ multiplex PCR; TCRdb's version includes in-frame clones alone and lacks a portion of them. This table holds roughly 10,000 clones, approximately 60% found once. The sequences come from CD8+ T cells sorted from blood (inferred from file names), collected from a patient given nivolumab and ipilimumab in sequence. The receptors shown here come from a human donor with melanoma.

This clone has only a few counts. V usage is TRBV7-8 and J usage is TRBJ1-3, with 7 bases that match TRBD1. CDR1 is SGHVS, CDR2 FQNEAQ, per germline. J lost 1 base, V lost 5 bases, and 2 bases had no gene match. This CDR3 region has 14 residues. The CDR3 is CASSGTASGNTIYF. CDR3 sequence (DNA): TGTGCCAGCAGCGGGACAGCTTCTGGAAACACCATATATTTT.

The rearrangement uses TRBV27 and TRBJ2-3; 7 bases are a match to TRBD2. J lost 1 base, V lost 0 bases, and 7 bases had no gene match. CDR3 length: 17 residues. Germline CDR1 MNHEY, CDR2 SMNVEV (reference sequence). CDR3 sequence reads: CASSLSGGDWGTDTQYF. The CDR3 coding sequence is TGTGCCAGCAGTTTATCTGGGGGGGATTGGGGCACAGATACGCAGTATTTT.

V usage is TRBV15 and J usage is TRBJ2-1, with TRBD2 as a possible D gene (9 bases). The CDR3 contains 16 residues. Germline V gene sequence: CDR1 LNHNV, CDR2 YYDKDF (reference sequence). Trimming pared 0 bases from V and 8 bases from J, leaving 17 bases between. The CDR3 DNA reads as TGTGCCACCAGCAGAGATGGGCTAGCGGGACAGGATGAGCAGTTCTTC. Protein sequence: CATSRDGLAGQDEQFF.

In DNA form, the CDR3 reads TGTGCCAGCAGCTGGGACAGGGAATCGTCACCCCTCCACTTT. This encodes CASSWDRESSPLHF. The chain links TRBV25-1 to TRBJ1-6; 9 positions agree with TRBD1. Germline values: CDR1 MGHDK, CDR2 SYGVNS. Trimming removed 6 bases from V and 10 bases from J; junction bases left unmatched: 7. The CDR3 totals 14 residues.

This clone came up a few times. The chain employs TRBV27 and TRBJ1-2; TRBD1 matches 8 bases. CDR1 is MNHEY, CDR2 SMNVEV, per germline (reference sequence). The CDR3 runs to 15 residues. The ends lost 6 bases at V and 5 bases at J; junction bases unmatched: 11. The CDR3 DNA is TGTGCCAGCAGGGACAAGACAGGGGCCCTATATGGCTACACCTTC. This gives the protein CASRDKTGALYGYTF.

This chain uses TRBV18 with TRBJ2-1, with 10 bases identical to TRBD1. Germline V CDR1 and CDR2: KGHSH, LQKENI. The CDR3 has 16 amino acids. The V gene end was trimmed by 4 bases and the J gene end by 7 bases; junction bases not matched to a gene: 10. For the CDR3, the DNA is TGTGCCAGCTCACAACTCCGACAGGGGGCTATGAATGAGCAGTTCTTC. Translating gives CASSQLRQGAMNEQFF.

The chain couples TRBV15 to TRBJ1-5; 7 bases match TRBD1. Germline V lookup: CDR1 LNHNV, CDR2 YYDKDF (reference sequence). This CDR3 has 16 residues. V lost 3 bases, J lost 5 bases, and 10 bases stayed unmatched. The CDR3 loop is CATSRTGNSLDQPQHF. The CDR3 coding sequence is TGTGCCACCAGCAGGACAGGGAATAGCTTGGATCAGCCCCAGCATTTT.

This sequence joins TRBV5-1 and TRBJ2-1, with no clear D. V was trimmed by 8 bases and J by 2 bases, leaving 11 bases between them. From germline, CDR1 is SGHRS and CDR2 YFSETQ. This CDR3 region has 13 residues. CDR3 protein: CASHLSPYNEQFF. The CDR3 DNA reads as TGCGCCAGTCATCTATCTCCCTACAATGAGCAGTTCTTC.

In this sample, this clone turned up a few times. This chain links TRBV7-9 with TRBJ2-5; D might be TRBD1 (6 bases). Trimming removed 3 bases at V and 2 bases at J, with 13 bases between. Germline CDR1 and CDR2: SEHNR and FQNEAQ (reference sequence). This CDR3 contains 15 residues. CDR3 protein: CASSFDRSPQETQYF. The CDR3 region has the DNA TGTGCCAGCAGCTTTGACAGGAGCCCTCAAGAGACCCAGTACTTC.

The chain uses TRBV21-1 and TRBJ2-3; the table's D call, TRBD2, was not checked against the DNA. TRBV21-1 is shown as a pseudogene. The CDR3 is made up of 15 amino acids. Here the CDR3 reads CASSKRAGGQDTQYF. The CDR3 DNA sequence: TGTGCCAGCAGCAAGAGGGCGGGAGGTCAAGATACGCAGTATTTT.

The chain couples TRBV28 to TRBJ1-1; no reliable D call. The CDR3 spans 13 residues. V lost 2 bases to trimming and J lost 5 bases, with 9 bases between them. Germline CDR1 MDHEN, CDR2 SYDVKM. The CDR3 nucleotides are TGTGCCAGCAGTTTAGTTTCCCAAACTGAAGCTTTCTTT. The encoded protein is CASSLVSQTEAFF.

The J gene is TRBJ1-2, the V gene TRBV2; 7 positions match TRBD1. Germline CDR1 is SNHLY and CDR2 is FYNNEI. CDR3 length equals 13 residues. Trimming at V came to 9 bases and at J to 3 bases, leaving 7 bases not matched to a gene. This chain's CDR3 is CARADRAYYGYTF. The CDR3 nucleotides are TGTGCCAGGGCCGACAGGGCCTACTATGGCTACACCTTC. Variable domain in full (rest from reference TRBV2 and TRBJ1-2): EPEVTQTPSHQVTQMGQEVILRCVPISNHLYFYWYRQILGQKVEFLVSFYNNEISEKSEIFDDQFSVERPDGSNFTLKIRSTKLEDSAMYFCARADRAYYGYTFGSGTRLTVV.

The J gene is TRBJ2-1, the V gene TRBV28; TRBD1 agrees at 7 bases. The CDR3 spans 14 residues. Germline loops: CDR1 MDHEN, CDR2 SYDVKM. The V gene end was trimmed by 5 bases and the J gene end by 2 bases; junction bases not matched to a gene: 3. CDR3 sequence reads: CASSPDRAYNEQFF. DNA of the CDR3: TGTGCCAGCAGTCCCGACAGGGCCTACAATGAGCAGTTCTTC.

The rearrangement links TRBV7-6 to TRBJ2-7; possibly TRBD2 for D (5 bases). CDR1 is SGHVS and CDR2 is FNYEAQ in the germline V gene. Trimming stripped 5 bases from V and 4 bases from J, with 21 bases between. The CDR3 spans 16 residues. CDR3 coding DNA: TGTGCCAGCAGCCTAGGCAAAGAGGGAGATTGGTACGAGCAGTACTTC. As protein: CASSLGKEGDWYEQYF. Together with reference TRBV7-6 and TRBJ2-7, the CDR3 gives the full variable domain: GAGVSQSPRYKVTKRGQDVALRCDPISGHVSLYWYRQALGQGPEFLTYFNYEAQQDKSGLPNDRFSAERPEGSISTLTIQRTEQRDSAMYRCASSLGKEGDWYEQYFGPGTRLTVT.

The chain combines TRBV4-3 with TRBJ2-1; 10 positions agree with TRBD2. The CDR3 covers 16 residues. V was clipped by 4 bases and J by 2 bases; unmatched bases: 5. The germline V gene encodes CDR1 LGHNA and CDR2 YSLEER. CDR3 amino acids: CASSLIGTSAYNEQFF. CDR3 bases: TGCGCCAGCAGCCTCATCGGGACTAGCGCCTACAATGAGCAGTTCTTC.

This chain joins TRBV5-1 and TRBJ2-2; possible D gene TRBD2, 5 bases. The CDR3 consists of 14 residues. In germline, CDR1 is SGHRS, CDR2 YFSETQ. The V gene lost 1 base and the J gene lost 3 bases, with 7 bases spanning the gap. This CDR3 is CASSLFGDTGELFF. CDR3 nucleotides: TGCGCCAGCAGCTTGTTCGGGGACACCGGGGAGCTGTTTTTT.

The chain recombines TRBV4-3 with TRBJ1-3; 7 nucleotides align to TRBD1. Germline assignment: CDR1 LGHNA and CDR2 YSLEER. The J segment lost 0 bases and the V segment lost 5 bases, leaving 4 bases of the junction unmatched. CDR3 length: 15 amino acids. The CDR3 sequence is CASSADRISGNTIYF. CDR3 DNA: TGCGCCAGCAGCGCGGACAGGATCTCTGGAAACACCATATATTTT.

The rearrangement links TRBV28 to TRBJ1-1; D is ambiguous. The V end lost 1 base, the J end lost 2 bases, and 5 bases lay between the germline ends. Germline lookup yields CDR1 MDHEN and CDR2 SYDVKM. The CDR3 length is 13 residues. CDR3 residues: CASSLSGNTEAFF. DNA for the CDR3: TGTGCCAGCAGTTTATCAGGAAACACTGAAGCTTTCTTT. The variable domain in full, completed from reference TRBV28 and TRBJ1-1, reads DVKVTQSSRYLVKRTGEKVFLECVQDMDHENMFWYRQDPGLGLRLIYFSYDVKMKEKGDIPEGYSVSREKKERFSLILESASTNQTSMYLCASSLSGNTEAFFGQGTRLTVV.

The chain recombines TRBV6-6 with TRBJ1-1, with 8 bases that match TRBD1. The CDR3 is 16 amino acids. Germline loops: CDR1 MNHNY, CDR2 SVGAGI (reference sequence). J lost 5 bases, V lost 5 bases, and 13 bases had no gene match. This CDR3 reads CASSLRPSGGGTEAFF. The CDR3 coding sequence is TGTGCCAGCAGTCTACGCCCCTCAGGGGGCGGAACTGAAGCTTTCTTT.

V and J are TRBV27 and TRBJ1-2; D perhaps matches TRBD1 (6 bases). Trimming cost V 0 bases and J 7 bases, with 12 bases left between them. CDR1 is MNHEY and CDR2 is SMNVEV in the germline V gene (reference sequence). This CDR3 comprises 14 residues. The CDR3, as DNA: TGTGCCAGCAGTTTATCGACAGGTGTCTCTGGCTACACCTTC. Translating gives CASSLSTGVSGYTF.

This rearrangement joins TRBV6-1 to TRBJ1-4; TRBD1 might be the D (6 bases). The CDR3 length is 13 residues. Germline values: CDR1 MNHNS, CDR2 SASEGT. V lost 5 bases and J 5 bases, leaving 9 bases between the germline ends. The CDR3 DNA reads as TGTGCCAGCAGTCAGGGGATAAATGAAAAACTGTTTTTT. This translates into CASSQGINEKLFF.

The V and J genes are TRBV27 and TRBJ1-5, with no clear D. This CDR3 has 15 residues. Germline assignment: CDR1 MNHEY and CDR2 SMNVEV (reference sequence). Trimming took off 1 base at V and 0 bases at J, with 7 bases between the two ends. The CDR3 loop is CASSLYRYSNQPQHF. The CDR3, as DNA: TGTGCCAGCAGTTTATACAGATATAGCAATCAGCCCCAGCATTTT.

This clone rates as medium-sized. The rearrangement uses TRBV28 and TRBJ2-7, with D maybe TRBD2 (6 bases). Trimming removed 3 bases at V and 7 bases at J, with 7 bases between. The length of the CDR3 is 11 residues. The germline V gene encodes CDR1 MDHEN and CDR2 SYDVKM. DNA of the CDR3: TGTGCCAGCAGTTTTGCGGGGGAGCAGTACTTC. Translated: CASSFAGEQYF.

The CDR3 sequence is CASSLSFGGASSYEQYF. In DNA, the CDR3 is TGTGCCAGCAGTTTATCATTTGGTGGGGCCTCCTCCTACGAGCAGTACTTC. The V call is TRBV28, the J call TRBJ2-7, with a possible D match to TRBD1 (5 bases). This CDR3 comprises 17 residues. Germline V gene lookup returns CDR1 MDHEN and CDR2 SYDVKM. V was clipped by 1 base and J by 0 bases, with 16 bases between them.

V gene TRBV30 combines with J gene TRBJ1-6, with 10 bases identical to TRBD1. This CDR3 region has 14 residues. The ends lost 0 bases at V and 11 bases at J; junction bases unmatched: 4. The V gene's germline CDR1 is GTSNPN and CDR2 SVGIG (reference sequence). The CDR3 DNA is TGTGCCTGGAGTGTGGGACAGGGGAATCCACCCCTCCACTTT. Amino acid sequence: CAWSVGQGNPPLHF.

J is TRBJ2-1 and V is TRBV14; possibly TRBD1 for D (5 bases). From germline, CDR1 is SGHDN and CDR2 FVKESK. This CDR3 has 16 residues. V lost 2 bases and J 5 bases, leaving 16 bases between the germline ends. CDR3 sequence: CASSQWGAPANNEQFF. CDR3 nucleotide sequence: TGTGCCAGCAGCCAATGGGGCGCCCCCGCCAACAATGAGCAGTTCTTC.

The J gene is TRBJ2-7, the V gene TRBV19; TRBD1 is a possible D gene (5 bases). Germline values: CDR1 LNHDA, CDR2 SQIVND (reference sequence). The CDR3 is 13 residues long. V was clipped by 4 bases and J by 7 bases, with 14 bases between them. Written as DNA, the CDR3 is TGTGCCAGTAGTAAGGCCAGTCCAGGGGAGCAGTACTTC. Translating it yields CASSKASPGEQYF.

This clone came up a few times. The genes are TRBV29-1 and TRBJ2-5; 13 nucleotides agree with TRBD2. V gave up 3 bases and J gave up 5 bases; unmatched junction bases: 6. This CDR3 has 15 residues. Germline-derived CDR1 and CDR2 are SQVTM and ANQGSEA. Here the CDR3 reads CSVDGTSGIWETQYF. The CDR3 DNA follows: TGCAGCGTTGATGGGACTAGCGGGATTTGGGAGACCCAGTACTTC.

This sequence joins TRBV7-9 and TRBJ1-1; tentative D call: TRBD1 (6 bases). V was trimmed by 4 bases and J by 3 bases, leaving 15 bases between them. This CDR3 has 15 amino acids. Looked up from germline, CDR1 is SEHNR and CDR2 is FQNEAQ (reference sequence). CDR3: CASSWRGQGDTEAFF. In nucleotides, the CDR3 is TGTGCCAGCAGCTGGCGGGGGCAGGGTGACACTGAAGCTTTCTTT.

This clone has only a few counts. The chain employs TRBV10-3 and TRBJ1-1; perhaps TRBD1 as D (5 bases). This CDR3 contains 14 residues. Germline V gives CDR1 ENHRY, CDR2 SYGVKD. V lost 4 bases and J lost 1, with 10 bases in between. CDR3 amino acids: CAISADISNTEAFF. The CDR3, as DNA: TGTGCCATCAGTGCGGACATTTCGAACACTGAAGCTTTCTTT.

The chain uses TRBV5-4 and TRBJ2-1; a possible D gene is TRBD2 (6 bases). Looked up from germline, CDR1 is SGHNT and CDR2 is YYREEE (reference sequence). The V end was cut by 2 bases, the J end by 7 bases, with 19 bases between. The CDR3 is 16 amino acids. In nucleotides, the CDR3 is TGTGCCAGCAGCTTTATGGGACTCATTGCGGGGAATGAGCAGTTCTTC. Translation: CASSFMGLIAGNEQFF.